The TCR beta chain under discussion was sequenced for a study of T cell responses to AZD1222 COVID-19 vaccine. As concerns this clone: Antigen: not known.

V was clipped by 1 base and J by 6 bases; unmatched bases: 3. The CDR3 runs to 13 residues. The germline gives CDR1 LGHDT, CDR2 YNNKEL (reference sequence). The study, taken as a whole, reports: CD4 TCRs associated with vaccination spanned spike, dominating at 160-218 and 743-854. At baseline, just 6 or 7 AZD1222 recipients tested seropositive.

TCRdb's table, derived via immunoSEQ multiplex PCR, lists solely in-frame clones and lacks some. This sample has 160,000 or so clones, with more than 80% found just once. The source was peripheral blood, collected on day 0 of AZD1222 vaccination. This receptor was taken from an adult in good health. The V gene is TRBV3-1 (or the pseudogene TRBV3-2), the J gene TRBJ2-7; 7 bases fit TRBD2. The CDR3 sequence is CASSQVERGEQYF. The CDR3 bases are TGTGCCAGCAGCCAAGTAGAGCGGGGCGAGCAGTACTTC.